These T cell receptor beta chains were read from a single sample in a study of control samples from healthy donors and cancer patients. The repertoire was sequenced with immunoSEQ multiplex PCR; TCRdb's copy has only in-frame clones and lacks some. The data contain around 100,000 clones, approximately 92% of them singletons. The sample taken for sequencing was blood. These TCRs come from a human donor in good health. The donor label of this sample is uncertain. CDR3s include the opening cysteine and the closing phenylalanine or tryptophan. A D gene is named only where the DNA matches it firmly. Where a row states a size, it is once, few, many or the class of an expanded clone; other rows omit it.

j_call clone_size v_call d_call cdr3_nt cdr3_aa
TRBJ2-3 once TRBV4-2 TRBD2 TGTGCCAGCAGCCAAGACCAGCGGGGGTACACAGATACGCAGTATTTT CASSQDQRGYTDTQYF
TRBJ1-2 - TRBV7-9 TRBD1 TGTGCCAGCAGCCGATATCGACAGGGGGCTAACTATGGCTACACCTTC CASSRYRQGANYGYTF
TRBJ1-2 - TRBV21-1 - TGTGCCAGCAGCAAATCCGGGTCAGGGGGCCATGGCTACACCTTC CASSKSGSGGHGYTF
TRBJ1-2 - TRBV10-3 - TGTGCCATCAGTGAGGAAACCGGCGCGTCATATGGCTACACCTTC CAISEETGASYGYTF
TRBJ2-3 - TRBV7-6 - TGTGCCAGCAGCTTAATAGGCTTAGGATCGGGGGGCACAGATACGCAGTATTTT CASSLIGLGSGGTDTQYF
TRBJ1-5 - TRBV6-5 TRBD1 TGTGCCAGCAGTAGCCAGGGGGGGGTCAATCAGCCCCAGCATTTT CASSSQGGVNQPQHF
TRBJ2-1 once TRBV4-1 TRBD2 TGCGCCAGCAGCCATGCTGGGGGGGGCTCCTACAATGAGCAGTTCTTC CASSHAGGGSYNEQFF
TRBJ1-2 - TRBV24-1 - TGTGCCACCAGTGGACACTATGGCTACACCTTC CATSGHYGYTF
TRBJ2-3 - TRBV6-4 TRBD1 TGTGCCAGCAGGACCGGGACAGGGCCCACAGATACGCAGTATTTT CASRTGTGPTDTQYF
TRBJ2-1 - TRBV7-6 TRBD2 TGTGCCAGCAGCCCTAGCGGCAGCTCCTACAATGAGCAGTTCTTC CASSPSGSSYNEQFF
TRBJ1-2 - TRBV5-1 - TGCGCCAGCAGCTTGGATGGGGTATCAGTTAACTATGGCTACACCTTC CASSLDGVSVNYGYTF
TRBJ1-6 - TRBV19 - TGTGCCAGTAGTATGGTAGGGGAGCCCTTCTCACCCCTCCACTTT CASSMVGEPFSPLHF
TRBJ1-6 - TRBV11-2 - TGTGCCAGCAGCTCGGGGCTTTCACCCCTCCACTTT CASSSGLSPLHF
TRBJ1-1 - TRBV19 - TGTGCCAGTAGTATAGAGGTACTCACTGAAGCTTTCTTT CASSIEVLTEAFF
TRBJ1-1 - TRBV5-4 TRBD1 TGTGCCAGCAGCCCCGGACAGGGGGCTTTGAACACTGAAGCTTTCTTT CASSPGQGALNTEAFF
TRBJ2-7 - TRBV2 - TGTGCCAGCAGCCAACCCAGGGGCCGCCTCGAGCAGTACTTC CASSQPRGRLEQYF
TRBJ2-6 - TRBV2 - TGTGCCAGCAGTGACGCGTCTACTGGGGCCAACGTCCTGACTTTC CASSDASTGANVLTF
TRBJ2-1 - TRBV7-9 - TGTGCCAGCAGCCCATCTGAGCAGTTCTTC CASSPSEQFF
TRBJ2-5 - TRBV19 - TGTGCCAGTAGTATGTCAGGCGGGTACCAAGAGACCCAGTACTTC CASSMSGGYQETQYF
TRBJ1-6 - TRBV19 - TGTGCCAGTAGTATAGCTGGGGCAAATTCACCCCTCCACTTT CASSIAGANSPLHF
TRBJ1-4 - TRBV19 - TGTGCCAGTAGTATATCGGGAAGAACTAATGAAAAACTGTTTTTT CASSISGRTNEKLFF
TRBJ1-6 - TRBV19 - TGTGCCAGTAGTATAGATTACAGCCGAAATTCACCCCTCCACTTT CASSIDYSRNSPLHF
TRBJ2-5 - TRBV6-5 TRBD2 TGTGCCAGCAGCAAGAGGAGCGGGGGTGTAGAGACCCAGTACTTC CASSKRSGGVETQYF
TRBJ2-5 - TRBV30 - TGTGCCTGGAGTCCAGGGGCCCCTTCGGGGACCCAGTACTTC CAWSPGAPSGTQYF
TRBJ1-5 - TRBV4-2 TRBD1 TGTGCCAGCAGCCAATCCGGGACAGCCAATTTAGGGAATCAGCCCCAGCATTTT CASSQSGTANLGNQPQHF
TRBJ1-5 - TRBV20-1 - TGCAGTGCTAGTTGGTCCATCCCGGGGGGCAATCAGCCCCAGCATTTT CSASWSIPGGNQPQHF
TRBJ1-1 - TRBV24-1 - TGTGCCACCAGTGATTTTGGACAGCGATCTGCCACTGAAGCTTTCTTT CATSDFGQRSATEAFF
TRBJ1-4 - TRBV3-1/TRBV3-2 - TGTGCCAGCAGCCAAGACTTAGAAAAACTGTTTTTT CASSQDLEKLFF
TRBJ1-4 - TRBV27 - TGTGCCAGCGGAACCCAGGGAGATGGTGAAAAACTGTTTTTT CASGTQGDGEKLFF
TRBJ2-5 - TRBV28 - TGTGCCAGCAGTTTCGTCGACGAGACCCAGTACTTC CASSFVDETQYF
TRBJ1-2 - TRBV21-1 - TGTGCCAGCAGCACAACCGGGGGGGGGAATAGGAACTATGGCTACACCTTC CASSTTGGGNRNYGYTF
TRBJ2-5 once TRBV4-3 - TGCGCCAGCAGCCGTAGCACTAACCCCCCAGAGACCCAGTACTTC CASSRSTNPPETQYF
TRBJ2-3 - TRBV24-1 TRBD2 TGTGCCACCAGTGAGGTAGCGGGGGGGTTAGATACGCAGTATTTT CATSEVAGGLDTQYF
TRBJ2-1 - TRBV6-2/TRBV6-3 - TGTGCCAGCAGTCTGGACGGATTAAATGAGCAGTTCTTC CASSLDGLNEQFF
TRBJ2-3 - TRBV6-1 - TGTGCCAGCAGTGAGGGACTCTACACAGATACGCAGTATTTT CASSEGLYTDTQYF
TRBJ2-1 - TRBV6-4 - TGTGCCAGCAGTGACGCAGGGGAGATCAATGAGCAGTTCTTC CASSDAGEINEQFF
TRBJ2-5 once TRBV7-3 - TGTGCCAGCAGCTCAACAGGGCAAGAGACCCAGTACTTC CASSSTGQETQYF
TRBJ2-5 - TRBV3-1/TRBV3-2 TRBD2 TGTGCCAGCAGCCGCTCAGGACTAGCGGGGGGGGAGACCCAGTACTTC CASSRSGLAGGETQYF
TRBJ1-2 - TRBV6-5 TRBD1 TGTGCCAGCAGTTACGCAGGGGGCGGCTATGGCTACACCTTC CASSYAGGGYGYTF
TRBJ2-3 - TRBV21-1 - TGTGCCACCGGTGGGATGACAGATACGCAGTATTTT CATGGMTDTQYF
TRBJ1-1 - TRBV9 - TGTGCCAGCAGCGTAGGGGCAGGCACTGAAGCTTTCTTT CASSVGAGTEAFF
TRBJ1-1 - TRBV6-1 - TGTGCCAGCAGTGAAGCCCCCGGAGTAGTTGAAGCTTTCTTT CASSEAPGVVEAFF
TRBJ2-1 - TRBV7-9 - TGTGCCAGCAGCTTAGGACATTATCAGTTCTTC CASSLGHYQFF
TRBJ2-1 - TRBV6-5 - TGTGCCAGCAGCTCCTGGCAGGGGAGCTACAATGAGCAGTTCTTC CASSSWQGSYNEQFF
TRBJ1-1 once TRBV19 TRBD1 TGTGCCAGTAGTCCGGAGGGGGCCCTGAACACTGAAGCTTTCTTT CASSPEGALNTEAFF
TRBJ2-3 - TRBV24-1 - TGTGCCACCAGTCAGGCAGATAGCACAGATACGCAGTATTTT CATSQADSTDTQYF
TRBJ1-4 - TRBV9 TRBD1 TGTGCCAGCAGCGTAGATGGGACAGGGTATGAAAAACTGTTTTTT CASSVDGTGYEKLFF
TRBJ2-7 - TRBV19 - TGTGCCAGTAGTACGGGGACAAGGGAGTACTTC CASSTGTREYF